This T cell receptor beta chain was obtained from a study of blood T cell repertoires in COVID-19. For the study at large: Samples representing acute and convalescent COVID-19 were sourced from the United States, Italy and Spain. T cells, B-cell-depleted T cells, or PBMCs provided the cDNA or gDNA that served as material.

This clone has only a few counts. The table came from immunoSEQ multiplex PCR; TCRdb's copy has only in-frame clones and leaves some out. This sample has around 320,000 clones, with 88% found just once. V shed 4 bases, J shed 3 bases, and the junction held 3 bases outside the gene matches. The CDR3 has 14 amino acids. Germline V gene data show CDR1 as SNHLY and CDR2 as FYNNEI. The V call is TRBV2, the J call TRBJ2-7, with 10 bases matching TRBD1. The specimen was peripheral blood. This TCR came from a woman aged 25 to 39 who had recovered from COVID-19. Here the CDR3 reads CASSARTGGYEQYF. The CDR3 coding sequence is TGTGCCAGCAGTGCCAGGACAGGGGGCTACGAGCAGTACTTC.